This TCR beta chain was identified in a study of T cell repertoires in cytomegalovirus infection. At the level of the study: Signatures in public TCR beta sequences pointed to both CMV infection and matching HLA type.

Each CDR3 protein gets one entry after TCRdb re-called the reads with MiXCR. The table shows 830,000 or so distinct CDR3 sequences, with over 25% occurring only once. CDR1 is MNHEY, CDR2 SMNVEV, per germline (reference sequence). V lost 4 bases and J 10 bases, leaving 12 bases between the germline ends. This CDR3 is 12 amino acids long. Regarding this clonotype: No antigen is known for it.

The chain links TRBV27 to TRBJ2-3, with D unclear. The receptor was isolated from a human donor in good health (CMV status not recorded). Some clones in this sample may be carry-over from other donors' samples. The sample in question was cultured CD8+ T cells from PBMCs, obtained from culture after CMV antigen stimulation. This CDR3 is CASSSYSWPQYF. In DNA form, the CDR3 reads TGTGCCAGCAGTTCTTATAGCTGGCCGCAGTATTTT.